A single sample is the source of the 16 T cell receptor beta chains below, sequenced in a study of T cell repertoires in cytomegalovirus infection. TCRdb recomputed calls from the reads with MiXCR, one row per CDR3 protein. The sample includes some 700,000 distinct CDR3 sequences, 35% of them seen just once. Sequencing was performed on PBMCs. The origin of the receptors is a human donor in good health (CMV status not recorded). Some clones in this sample may be carry-over from other donors' samples.

This chain uses TRBV20-1 with TRBJ1-2; tentatively, D is TRBD1 (5 bases). The CDR3 is made up of 11 amino acids. The V end was cut by 5 bases, the J end by 5 bases, with 9 bases between. CDR1 and CDR2 (germline): DFQATT, SNEGSKA (reference sequence). DNA of the CDR3: TGCAGTGCTTACCCAGGGTATGGCTACACCTTC. This gives the protein CSAYPGYGYTF.

Note on this clonotype: One base away lies a much larger clone, so this may be a sequencing read error. The rearrangement uses TRBV7-2 and TRBJ1-5; D ambiguous. CDR3 length: 13 residues. The germline V gene encodes CDR1 SGHTA and CDR2 FQGNSA. The CDR3 sequence: CASSPFVSQPQPF. CDR3 bases: TGTGCCAGCAGCCCTTTCGTAAGTCAGCCCCAGCCTTTT. Full variable domain (outside the CDR3, taken from reference TRBV7-2 and TRBJ1-5): GAGVSQSPSNKVTEKGKDVELRCDPISGHTALYWYRQSLGQGLEFLIYFQGNSAPDKSGLPSDRFSAERTGGSVSTLTIQRTQQEDSAVYLCASSPFVSQPQPFGDGTRLSIL.

At least ten counts were recorded for this clonotype. The gene calls are TRBV7-6 and TRBJ2-3; 11 bases line up with TRBD2. Trimming cost V 5 bases and J 4 bases; bases outside gene matches: 8. The germline CDR1 and CDR2 sequences are SGHVS and FNYEAQ. This CDR3 comprises 16 residues. In DNA form, the CDR3 reads TGTGCCAGCAGCCCTCTAGCGGGAGGAGGGGCAGATACGCAGTATTTT. Protein sequence: CASSPLAGGGADTQYF. The full variable domain, in which reference TRBV7-6 and TRBJ2-3 provide the parts outside the CDR3, is GAGVSQSPRYKVTKRGQDVALRCDPISGHVSLYWYRQALGQGPEFLTYFNYEAQQDKSGLPNDRFSAERPEGSISTLTIQRTEQRDSAMYRCASSPLAGGGADTQYFGPGTRLTVL.

This clonotype was counted many times. The V and J genes are TRBV7-8 and TRBJ1-2; TRBD1 is a possible D gene (5 bases). The CDR3 runs 17 residues. Germline CDR1 reads SGHVS; CDR2 reads FQNEAQ. Deletions cut 2 bases from V and 1 base from J, with 17 bases between. The CDR3 sequence is CASSLLFRRANNYGYTF. CDR3 DNA: TGTGCCAGCAGCTTATTGTTCCGCAGGGCCAATAACTATGGCTACACCTTC.

At least ten counts were recorded for this clonotype. The chain has TRBV7-2 and TRBJ1-6; D may be TRBD1 (6 bases). Germline V gives CDR1 SGHTA, CDR2 FQGNSA. V shed 0 bases and J shed 8 bases, with 11 bases lying between them. The CDR3 sequence is 15 residues long. For the CDR3, the DNA is TGTGCCAGCAGCTTAGCGGGGGCCGGGTATTCACCCCTCCACTTT. It is translated as CASSLAGAGYSPLHF.

This clonotype was seen once. Being one base from a much bigger clone, this may be a read error. J is TRBJ1-6 and V is TRBV12-3 or TRBV12-4; maybe TRBD1 (5 bases). CDR3 size: 14 residues. In DNA, the CDR3 is TGTGCCAGCACCCAGGGTTCGTATAATTCACCCCTCCAATTT. The encoded protein is CASTQGSYNSPLQF.

V gene TRBV28 combines with J gene TRBJ2-5; D is ambiguous. CDR1 and CDR2 from the germline V gene are MDHEN and SYDVKM. The length of the CDR3 is 14 residues. Trimming left V 5 bases short and J 6 bases short, with 16 bases between. The CDR3 DNA is TGTGCCAGCAGTCCCAGACCAGCGTTGAAGACCCAGTACTTC. Protein sequence: CASSPRPALKTQYF.

This sequence joins TRBV7-8 and TRBJ2-2; unclear D gene. The CDR3 is 13 amino acids. Trimming removed 5 bases at V and 7 bases at J, with 11 bases between. Germline loops: CDR1 SGHVS, CDR2 FQNEAQ. In DNA, the CDR3 is TGTGCCAGCAGCGCACGGGTGTTCGGGGAGCTGTTTTTT. This gives the protein CASSARVFGELFF.

The genes are TRBV7-6 and TRBJ2-7, with TRBD2 identical over 7 bases. Per germline, CDR1 SGHVS and CDR2 FNYEAQ. The CDR3 length is 15 residues. With 5 bases clipped from V and 3 bases from J, the junction kept 10 bases outside the gene matches. The CDR3 region is CASSPEWGGDYEQYF. CDR3 sequence (DNA): TGTGCCAGCAGCCCCGAATGGGGGGGGGACTACGAGCAGTACTTC.

This chain uses TRBV2 with TRBJ1-5; unclear D gene. The CDR3 sequence is 14 residues long. The V end was cut by 4 bases, the J end by 0 bases, with 7 bases between. CDR1 and CDR2 from the germline V gene are SNHLY and FYNNEI. The CDR3 region is CASSGRISNQPQHF. The DNA of the CDR3 is TGTGCCAGCAGTGGACGGATTAGCAATCAGCCCCAGCATTTT. Looking up the rest from reference TRBV2 and TRBJ1-5 gives the full variable domain: EPEVTQTPSHQVTQMGQEVILRCVPISNHLYFYWYRQILGQKVEFLVSFYNNEISEKSEIFDDQFSVERPDGSNFTLKIRSTKLEDSAMYFCASSGRISNQPQHFGDGTRLSIL.

This clonotype was counted many times. The chain's CDR3 is CASSYTGTDAGYTF. The CDR3 region has the DNA TGCGCCAGCAGTTATACCGGGACCGACGCAGGCTACACCTTC. This chain joins TRBV5-1 and TRBJ1-2, with D tentatively TRBD1 (5 bases). This CDR3 comprises 14 residues. The germline V gene encodes CDR1 SGHRS and CDR2 YFSETQ. The germline V and J ends were trimmed by 5 bases and 8 bases, with 19 bases remaining between them.

The rearrangement links TRBV28 to TRBJ2-3; D perhaps matches TRBD1 (6 bases). The V end lost 6 bases, the J end lost 5 bases, and 30 bases lay between the germline ends. Germline loops: CDR1 MDHEN, CDR2 SYDVKM. The CDR3 sequence is 19 residues long. CDR3 in amino acids: CASSTQGLRKYGKGDTQYF. The CDR3 DNA sequence: TGTGCCAGCAGCACTCAGGGGTTGAGAAAGTACGGGAAGGGAGATACGCAGTATTTT.

This chain uses TRBV29-1 with TRBJ2-5; 8 positions match TRBD1. CDR3 size: 13 residues. With 7 bases clipped from V and 1 base from J, the junction kept 5 bases outside the gene matches. From germline, CDR1 is SQVTM and CDR2 ANQGSEA. CDR3 DNA: TGCAGCGCAGACAGGGGTTCCCAAGAGACCCAGTACTTC. Protein product: CSADRGSQETQYF.

The genes are TRBV2 and TRBJ2-5; possible D gene TRBD1, 5 bases. The CDR3 sequence is 15 residues long. Germline lookup yields CDR1 SNHLY and CDR2 FYNNEI. V dropped 7 bases and J dropped 2 bases, with 17 bases sitting between them. In DNA form, the CDR3 reads TGTGCCAGCACGCGTGGGGCCCTAGGGCAAGAGACCCAGTACTTC. This encodes CASTRGALGQETQYF.

This chain connects TRBV20-1 to TRBJ2-2, with a possible D match to TRBD1 (5 bases). Germline loops: CDR1 DFQATT, CDR2 SNEGSKA (reference sequence). With 3 bases removed from V and 4 bases from J, the gap between germline ends came to 18 bases. This CDR3 comprises 16 residues. This CDR3 is CSASIRGSQSTGELFF. The CDR3 DNA reads TGCAGTGCTAGCATAAGGGGTTCCCAATCCACCGGGGAGCTGTTTTTT.

This clonotype was counted only a few times. The chain has TRBV20-1 and TRBJ2-3; D assignment may be TRBD1 or TRBD2 (5 bases each). Trimming took 2 bases from V and 7 from J, leaving 7 bases between them. This CDR3 has 11 residues. Germline V gene sequence: CDR1 DFQATT, CDR2 SNEGSKA (reference sequence). The CDR3 here is CSARSGHTQYF. The CDR3 DNA sequence: TGCAGTGCTAGATCGGGACATACGCAGTATTTT.